One sample yielded the 32 T cell receptor beta chains listed below, sequenced in a study of cytomegalovirus exposure and HLA in healthy donors. The primer mix had 60 Vbeta and 13 Jbeta primers. This table comes from immunoSEQ multiplex PCR, and its TCRdb copy is limited to in-frame clones, with some not included. The sample yields some 100,000 clones, more than 65% seen once. The sequenced sample was PBMCs. Source of these receptors: a woman aged 18-30 years in good health and CMV-seropositive.

The chain recombines TRBV9 with TRBJ2-2, with 10 bases aligning to TRBD2. Germline V CDR1 and CDR2: SGDLS, YYNGEE. The CDR3 has 15 amino acids. Unmatched junction bases numbered 5, after V lost 3 bases and J lost 6 bases. As DNA, the CDR3 is TGTGCCAGCAGCGACGCGCTAGCGGGAGCCGGGGAGCTGTTTTTT. Translated, it gives CASSDALAGAGELFF.

The V gene is TRBV7-9, the J gene TRBJ2-1; 10 nucleotides match TRBD2. Unmatched junction bases numbered 8, after V lost 5 bases and J lost 4 bases. The CDR3 is 16 amino acids. Germline V CDR1 and CDR2: SEHNR, FQNEAQ (reference sequence). CDR3 sequence (DNA): TGTGCCAGCAGCCCAGGGGGACTAGCGTGGTACAATGAGCAGTTCTTC. Its protein product is CASSPGGLAWYNEQFF.

The chain joins TRBV27 to TRBJ2-2; no definite D call. V was cut by 5 bases and J by 1 base, with 11 bases left in between. CDR1 MNHEY and CDR2 SMNVEV come from the germline V gene (reference sequence). This CDR3 has 15 residues. CDR3 sequence reads: CASSPTHGNTGELFF. CDR3 sequence (DNA): TGTGCCAGCAGTCCCACTCACGGGAACACCGGGGAGCTGTTTTTT.

V is TRBV28 and J is TRBJ2-7, with TRBD2 as a possible D gene (6 bases). Germline V lookup: CDR1 MDHEN, CDR2 SYDVKM. This CDR3 contains 14 residues. The V end lost 5 bases, the J end lost 3 bases, and 14 bases lay between the germline ends. DNA of the CDR3: TGTGCCAGCAGTGCCCCGGGACTTAACTACGAGCAGTACTTC. Protein: CASSAPGLNYEQYF.

The table lists this clone with a few counts. The genes are TRBV9 and TRBJ2-7; no firm D call. The CDR3 is 15 amino acids. V gave up 0 bases and J gave up 4 bases, with 14 bases separating them. Germline assignment: CDR1 SGDLS and CDR2 YYNGEE. The CDR3 loop is CASSVGGRLTYEQYF. CDR3 bases: TGTGCCAGCAGCGTAGGTGGCAGGCTAACTTACGAGCAGTACTTC.

Written as DNA, the CDR3 is TGTGCCAGTCGCGGTTATAACAAGGGGGTGACTGAAGCTTTCTTT. Amino acids: CASRGYNKGVTEAFF. This chain connects TRBV19 to TRBJ1-1, with a possible D match to TRBD1 (6 bases). Trimming left V 8 bases short and J 5 bases short, with 21 bases between. The CDR3 spans 15 residues. Germline V lookup: CDR1 LNHDA, CDR2 SQIVND (reference sequence).

This chain connects TRBV27 to TRBJ2-7, with 9 bases that match TRBD1. Losses at the gene ends were 6 bases for V and 2 bases for J; bases not matched to a gene: 11. This CDR3 has 16 amino acids. Germline V lookup: CDR1 MNHEY, CDR2 SMNVEV (reference sequence). In nucleotides, the CDR3 is TGTGCCAGCAGGACAACCGGGACAGGGAACCCCTACGAGCAGTACTTC. Encoded protein: CASRTTGTGNPYEQYF.

This chain connects TRBV28 to TRBJ2-2, with D possibly matching TRBD2 (6 bases). V was pared by 0 bases and J by 6 bases, with 17 bases between. The CDR3 is made up of 17 amino acids. The germline V gene has CDR1 MDHEN and CDR2 SYDVKM. CDR3 region: CASSLWGLGSGPGELFF. CDR3 coding DNA: TGTGCCAGCAGTTTATGGGGACTGGGCTCGGGACCCGGGGAGCTGTTTTTT.

V gene TRBV30 combines with J gene TRBJ2-5; 9 nucleotides match TRBD1. The J call may be in error: the DNA end matches TRBJ2-7 better. CDR3 length: 13 amino acids. The germline gives CDR1 GTSNPN, CDR2 SVGIG (reference sequence). CDR3 DNA sequence: TGTGCCTGCTTGGGACAGGGACTGTACGAGCAGTACTTC. This encodes CACLGQGLYEQYF.

This rearrangement joins TRBV5-4 to TRBJ1-3; D ambiguous. Trimming stripped 2 bases from V and 4 bases from J, with 10 bases between. The CDR3 loop spans 14 amino acids. Germline V gene lookup returns CDR1 SGHNT and CDR2 YYREEE (reference sequence). CDR3 loop: CASSFLGAGNTIYF. In DNA, the CDR3 is TGTGCCAGCAGCTTTTTGGGAGCCGGAAACACCATATATTTT.

V gene TRBV5-1 combines with J gene TRBJ1-3, with D maybe TRBD1 (5 bases). The CDR3 is 16 residues long. Germline V gene data show CDR1 as SGHRS and CDR2 as YFSETQ. The germline V and J ends were trimmed by 8 bases and 0 bases, with 18 bases remaining between them. This chain's CDR3 is CASHSGTLSSGNTIYF. The CDR3 DNA reads TGCGCCAGTCATTCCGGGACTCTCAGCTCTGGAAACACCATATATTTT.

The chain carries TRBV6-4 and TRBJ1-1; TRBD1 agrees at 7 bases. Germline trimming cut 6 bases from V and 1 base from J; bases unmatched to any gene: 8. The CDR3 extends over 15 amino acids. The V gene's germline CDR1 is MRHNA and CDR2 SNTAGT. CDR3 residues: CASSSDRAKNTEAFF. The CDR3 DNA reads TGTGCCAGCAGCAGTGACAGGGCGAAGAACACTGAAGCTTTCTTT.

This chain connects TRBV5-1 to TRBJ2-3; perhaps TRBD2 as D (6 bases). CDR1 is SGHRS, CDR2 YFSETQ, per germline. Trimming shortened V by 3 bases and J by 9 bases, and 11 bases separated the two germline ends. This CDR3 comprises 12 residues. CDR3 in amino acids: CASSWDSLTQYF. DNA for the CDR3: TGCGCCAGCAGCTGGGACTCCTTAACGCAGTATTTT.

This clone occurred a few times. The V gene is TRBV7-8, the J gene TRBJ2-7; 9 bases map to TRBD1. CDR3 length: 17 residues. Germline lookup yields CDR1 SGHVS and CDR2 FQNEAQ. The ends lost 3 bases at V and 0 bases at J; junction bases unmatched: 9. The CDR3 is CASSFVGLGQGSYEQYF. CDR3 bases: TGTGCCAGCAGCTTCGTCGGACTGGGACAGGGCTCCTACGAGCAGTACTTC.

The gene calls are TRBV7-8 and TRBJ2-7, with 7 bases fitting TRBD2. The CDR3 is 14 amino acids. The V segment lost 0 bases and the J segment 9 bases; nucleotides outside the gene matches: 8. The germline CDR1 and CDR2 sequences are SGHVS and FQNEAQ. The CDR3 protein is CASSLALAAQWQYF. CDR3 sequence (DNA): TGTGCCAGCAGCTTAGCTCTAGCGGCCCAGTGGCAGTACTTC. The entire variable domain, with the rest obtained from reference TRBV7-8 and TRBJ2-7, is as follows: GAGVSQSPRYKVAKRGQDVALRCDPISGHVSLFWYQQALGQGPEFLTYFQNEAQLDKSGLPSDRFFAERPEGSVSTLKIQRTQQEDSAVYLCASSLALAAQWQYFGPGTRLTVT.

J is TRBJ2-7 and V is TRBV27, with 8 bases identical to TRBD1. The germline gives CDR1 MNHEY, CDR2 SMNVEV (reference sequence). This CDR3 has 13 amino acids. V lost 5 bases and J lost 6; bases outside the gene matches: 6. The CDR3 DNA reads TGTGCCAGCAGTCCCTCCGACAGGGGCGAGCAGTACTTC. Translating it yields CASSPSDRGEQYF.

The V and J genes are TRBV7-9 and TRBJ2-3; D remains ambiguous. Germline CDR1 reads SEHNR; CDR2 reads FQNEAQ (reference sequence). CDR3 size: 14 residues. V lost 0 bases, J lost 4 bases, and 8 bases lay in between. This CDR3 is CASSLALPPDTQYF. The DNA of the CDR3 is TGTGCCAGCAGCTTAGCTCTCCCCCCAGATACGCAGTATTTT.

V and J are TRBV21-1 and TRBJ1-1; the table's D call, TRBD1, has no DNA check behind it. TRBV21-1 is reported as a pseudogene. CDR3 length: 14 residues. The CDR3 sequence is CASSKGAKNTEAFF. The CDR3 DNA is TGTGCCAGCAGCAAAGGGGCGAAGAACACTGAAGCTTTCTTT.

A single count supports this clone. The chain links TRBV6-5 to TRBJ2-3, with unresolved D. Germline-derived CDR1 and CDR2 are MNHEY and SVGAGI. The CDR3 has 14 amino acids. Trimming stripped 2 bases from V and 4 bases from J, with 10 bases between. This CDR3 reads CASSYRPEADTQYF. For the CDR3, the DNA is TGTGCCAGCAGTTACCGTCCCGAGGCAGATACGCAGTATTTT.

The rearrangement uses TRBV29-1 and TRBJ2-3; the match to TRBD1 covers 12 bases. Germline V gives CDR1 SQVTM, CDR2 ANQGSEA. The V and J ends lost 3 bases and 4 bases, in that order; junction bases with no gene match: 8. This CDR3 contains 16 residues. Here the CDR3 DNA reads TGCAGCGTTGACCTCGGGACAGGGGGCCGCGCAGATACGCAGTATTTT. Protein sequence: CSVDLGTGGRADTQYF.

The chain combines TRBV7-9 with TRBJ2-5; tentative D call: TRBD2 (6 bases). Trimming took off 1 base at V and 1 base at J, with 16 bases between the two ends. From germline, CDR1 is SEHNR and CDR2 FQNEAQ (reference sequence). This CDR3 comprises 17 residues. The CDR3 DNA sequence: TGTGCCAGCAGCTTAGGGAGGGCGGAGAGAGGCCAAGAGACCCAGTACTTC. Translated: CASSLGRAERGQETQYF.

The chain couples TRBV7-2 to TRBJ1-2; no clear D. Trimming took 5 bases from V and 8 from J, leaving 9 bases between them. The CDR3 is 11 residues long. Germline CDR1 and CDR2: SGHTA and FQGNSA. The CDR3 spells CASSQSGGYTF. CDR3 nucleotides: TGTGCCAGCAGCCAATCCGGGGGCTACACCTTC.

The chain joins TRBV19 to TRBJ1-1; D not resolved. The germline V gene has CDR1 LNHDA and CDR2 SQIVND (reference sequence). The CDR3 covers 13 residues. V dropped 3 bases and J dropped 2 bases, with 7 bases sitting between them. CDR3 sequence reads: CASSILANTEAFF. CDR3 nucleotide sequence: TGTGCCAGTAGTATCCTGGCTAACACTGAAGCTTTCTTT.

This chain joins TRBV28 and TRBJ1-2, with 9 bases fitting TRBD1. J lost 4 bases, V lost 4 bases, and 13 bases had no gene match. From germline, CDR1 is MDHEN and CDR2 SYDVKM. The CDR3 covers 17 residues. CDR3 region: CASSSDPGTGKGYGYTF. The CDR3 DNA follows: TGTGCCAGCAGTTCGGACCCCGGGACAGGGAAGGGCTATGGCTACACCTTC.

The rearrangement uses TRBV18 and TRBJ1-5, with D possibly being TRBD1 (5 bases). Trimming cost V 0 bases and J 7 bases, with 13 bases left between them. The CDR3 is 15 amino acids. Germline V gene lookup returns CDR1 KGHSH and CDR2 LQKENI. CDR3: CASSPPLQGRQPQHF. The CDR3 region has the DNA TGTGCCAGCTCACCACCTCTCCAGGGAAGGCAGCCCCAGCATTTT.

The rearrangement uses TRBV2 and TRBJ2-7, with 7 bases that match TRBD2. Germline CDR1 is SNHLY and CDR2 is FYNNEI. The CDR3 is made up of 16 amino acids. The trim removed 0 bases at V and 2 bases at J, leaving 7 bases unmatched. CDR3 DNA: TGTGCCAGCAGTGAAGCGGGGGGGATCGGGGCCTACGAGCAGTACTTC. This gives the protein CASSEAGGIGAYEQYF.

The chain couples TRBV2 to TRBJ1-5, with a tentative D call TRBD1 (6 bases). V lost 4 bases and J 7 bases, leaving 11 bases between the germline ends. Per germline, CDR1 SNHLY and CDR2 FYNNEI. The CDR3 extends over 13 amino acids. The CDR3: CASSATGWQPQHF. The CDR3 DNA sequence: TGTGCCAGCAGTGCAACAGGGTGGCAGCCCCAGCATTTT.

The chain joins TRBV19 to TRBJ2-6; D is uncertain. The CDR3 covers 15 residues. The germline V gene has CDR1 LNHDA and CDR2 SQIVND (reference sequence). With 3 bases removed from V and 0 bases from J, the gap between germline ends came to 6 bases. CDR3 protein: CASSIPNSGANVLTF. The CDR3 DNA is TGTGCCAGTAGTATTCCCAACTCTGGGGCCAACGTCCTGACTTTC.

V is TRBV2 and J is TRBJ2-7; D gene unclear. CDR3 length: 16 residues. V shed 5 bases and J shed 0 bases, with 17 bases lying between them. Germline assignment: CDR1 SNHLY and CDR2 FYNNEI. The CDR3, as DNA: TGTGCCAGCAGTAAACGACTGTTACTGAGCTCCTACGAGCAGTACTTC. Protein product: CASSKRLLLSSYEQYF.

This chain connects TRBV28 to TRBJ1-5; 7 nucleotides match TRBD1. The CDR3 length is 17 residues. V lost 2 bases to trimming and J lost 0 bases; unmatched junction nucleotides: 7. From germline, CDR1 is MDHEN and CDR2 SYDVKM. In DNA, the CDR3 is TGTGCCAGCAGTTTAAGGGGACAGAGCCATAGCAATCAGCCCCAGCATTTT. Translated: CASSLRGQSHSNQPQHF.

V gene TRBV7-2 combines with J gene TRBJ1-2, with TRBD1 matching over 12 bases. CDR1 and CDR2 from the germline V gene are SGHTA and FQGNSA. J gave up 8 bases and V 5 bases, and 9 bases lay outside the gene matches. This CDR3 region has 15 residues. The CDR3 spells CASSTPGQGAGGYTF. The CDR3 DNA sequence: TGTGCCAGCAGCACACCGGGACAGGGGGCAGGGGGCTACACCTTC.

The chain links TRBV30 to TRBJ2-2; D perhaps matches TRBD2 (5 bases). There are 12 residues in the CDR3. CDR1 is GTSNPN and CDR2 is SVGIG in the germline V gene (reference sequence). V lost 3 bases to trimming and J lost 4 bases, with 6 bases between them. CDR3 bases: TGTGCCTGGAGGAGGGCCACCGGGGAGCTGTTTTTT. Translation: CAWRRATGELFF. The whole variable domain, filled in from reference TRBV30 and TRBJ2-2, reads SQTIHQWPATLVQPVGSPLSLECTVEGTSNPNLYWYRQAAGRGLQLLFYSVGIGQISSEVPQNLSASRPQDRQFILSSKKLLLSDSGFYLCAWRRATGELFFGEGSRLTVL.